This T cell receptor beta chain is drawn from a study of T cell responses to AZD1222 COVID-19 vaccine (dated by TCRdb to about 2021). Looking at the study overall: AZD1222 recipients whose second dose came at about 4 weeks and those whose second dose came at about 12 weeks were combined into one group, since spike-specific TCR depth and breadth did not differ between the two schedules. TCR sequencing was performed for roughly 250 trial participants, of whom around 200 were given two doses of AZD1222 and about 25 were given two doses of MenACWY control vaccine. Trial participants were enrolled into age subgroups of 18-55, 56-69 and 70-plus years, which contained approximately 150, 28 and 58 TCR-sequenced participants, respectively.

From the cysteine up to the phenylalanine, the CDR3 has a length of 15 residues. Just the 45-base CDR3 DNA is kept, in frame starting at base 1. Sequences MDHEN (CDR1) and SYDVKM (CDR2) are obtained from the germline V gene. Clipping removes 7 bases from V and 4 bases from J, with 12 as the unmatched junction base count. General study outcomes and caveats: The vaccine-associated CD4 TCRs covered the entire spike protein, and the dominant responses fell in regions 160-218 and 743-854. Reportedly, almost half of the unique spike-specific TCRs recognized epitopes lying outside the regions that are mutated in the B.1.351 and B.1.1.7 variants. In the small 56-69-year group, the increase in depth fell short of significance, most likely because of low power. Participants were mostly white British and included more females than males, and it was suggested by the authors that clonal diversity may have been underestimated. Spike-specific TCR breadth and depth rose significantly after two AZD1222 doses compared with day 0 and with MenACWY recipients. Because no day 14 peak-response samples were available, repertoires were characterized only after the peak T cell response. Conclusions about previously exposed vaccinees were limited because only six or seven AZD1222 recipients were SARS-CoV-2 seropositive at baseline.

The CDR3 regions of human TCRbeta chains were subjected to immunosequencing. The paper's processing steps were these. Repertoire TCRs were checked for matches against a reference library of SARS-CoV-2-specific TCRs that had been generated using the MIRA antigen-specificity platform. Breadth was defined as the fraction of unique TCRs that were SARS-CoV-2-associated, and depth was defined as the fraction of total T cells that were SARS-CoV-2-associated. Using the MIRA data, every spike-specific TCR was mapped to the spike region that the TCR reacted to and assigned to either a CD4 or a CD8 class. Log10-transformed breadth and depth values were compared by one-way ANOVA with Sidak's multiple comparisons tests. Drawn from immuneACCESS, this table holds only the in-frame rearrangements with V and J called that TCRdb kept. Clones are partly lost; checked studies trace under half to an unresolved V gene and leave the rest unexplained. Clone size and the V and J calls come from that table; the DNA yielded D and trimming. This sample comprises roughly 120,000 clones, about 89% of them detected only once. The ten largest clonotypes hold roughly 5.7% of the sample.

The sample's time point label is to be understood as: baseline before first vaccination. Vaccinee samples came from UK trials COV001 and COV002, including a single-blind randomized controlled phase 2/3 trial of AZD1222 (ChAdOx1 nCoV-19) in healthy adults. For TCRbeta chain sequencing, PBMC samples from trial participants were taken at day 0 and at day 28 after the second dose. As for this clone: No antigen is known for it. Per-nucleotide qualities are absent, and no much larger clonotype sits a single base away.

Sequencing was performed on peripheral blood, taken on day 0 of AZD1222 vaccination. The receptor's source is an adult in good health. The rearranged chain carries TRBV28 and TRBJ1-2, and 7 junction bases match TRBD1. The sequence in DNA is TGTGCCAGCACCCCGGGACCAGGGGGGAGCTATGGCTACACCTTC. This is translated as CASTPGPGGSYGYTF.